This T cell receptor beta chain originates from a study of shared clonotypes between healthy human individuals. Note on this clone: Its cognate antigen is unknown.

Points from the study as a whole: In general, naive subsets displayed greater estimated richness than memory subsets did.

The length of the CDR3 is 18 residues. CDR1 and CDR2 from the germline V gene are SGHRS and YFSETQ. V lost 0 bases, J lost 0 bases, and 10 bases stayed unmatched. Clones were read by immunoSEQ multiplex PCR, and TCRdb kept only the in-frame ones, dropping some. Of over 950,000 clones in the sample, 60% to 80% were seen once. The sequenced sample was memory CD4+ T cells from PBMCs. Noted subset: CD45RA-negative fraction. The receptor was isolated from a man in his late teens or twenties in good health. Some clones in this sample may be carry-over from other donors' samples. J is TRBJ2-3 and V is TRBV5-1; TRBD1 matches 7 bases. DNA for the CDR3: TGCGCCAGCAGCTTGGACCCAGGGGGTGGGATTAGCACAGATACGCAGTATTTT. Amino acids: CASSLDPGGGISTDTQYF.